These T cell receptor beta chains were read from a single sample in a study of cytomegalovirus exposure and HLA in healthy donors. Profiling relied on immunoSEQ multiplex PCR, and the TCRdb table lists in-frame clones only, not all of them. The table includes 150,000 or so clones, 89% detected once. Sequencing was done on a sample of PBMCs. Receptor source: a woman aged 18 to 35 in good health and CMV-seropositive. CDR3s include the opening cysteine and the closing phenylalanine or tryptophan. D genes are given only for firm matches. Some rows mark clone size as missing; the rest say once, few, many or name a class of expanded clone.

clone_size: once; d_call: TRBD1; v_call: TRBV5-4; j_call: TRBJ2-7; cdr3_aa: CASSVQGAQREQYF; cdr3_nt: TGTGCCAGCAGCGTGCAGGGGGCGCAGAGGGAGCAGTACTTC
clone_size: NA; d_call: NA; v_call: TRBV30; j_call: TRBJ1-1; cdr3_aa: CAWSRGIRAQGGTEAFF; cdr3_nt: TGTGCCTGGAGCCGGGGGATAAGGGCTCAGGGAGGCACTGAAGCTTTCTTT
clone_size: NA; d_call: NA; v_call: TRBV18; j_call: TRBJ2-7; cdr3_aa: CASSPGGAGEQYF; cdr3_nt: TGTGCCAGCTCACCCGGAGGGGCAGGTGAGCAGTACTTC
clone_size: few; d_call: NA; v_call: TRBV5-1; j_call: TRBJ2-2; cdr3_aa: CASSLGIGATGELFF; cdr3_nt: TGCGCCAGCAGCTTAGGCATAGGGGCCACCGGGGAGCTGTTTTTT
clone_size: NA; d_call: NA; v_call: TRBV7-8; j_call: TRBJ1-1; cdr3_aa: CASSWTRGTEAFF; cdr3_nt: TGTGCCAGCAGCTGGACTAGGGGCACTGAAGCTTTCTTT
clone_size: NA; d_call: TRBD1; v_call: TRBV6-5; j_call: TRBJ2-1; cdr3_aa: CASSSTGVVYNEQFF; cdr3_nt: TGTGCCAGCAGTTCGACAGGGGTGGTTTACAATGAGCAGTTCTTC
clone_size: once; d_call: NA; v_call: TRBV7-6; j_call: TRBJ1-5; cdr3_aa: CASSLGGSGNQPQHF; cdr3_nt: TGTGCCAGCAGCTTGGGTGGGAGCGGCAATCAGCCCCAGCATTTT
clone_size: NA; d_call: TRBD2; v_call: TRBV5-1; j_call: TRBJ2-5; cdr3_aa: CASSLGGGGPEETQYF; cdr3_nt: TGCGCCAGCAGCTTGGGCGGCGGGGGGCCTGAAGAGACCCAGTACTTC
clone_size: NA; d_call: TRBD2; v_call: TRBV19; j_call: TRBJ2-3; cdr3_aa: CASTLGGGDTQYF; cdr3_nt: TGTGCCAGTACCCTCGGGGGGGGAGATACGCAGTATTTT
clone_size: NA; d_call: TRBD1; v_call: TRBV9; j_call: TRBJ1-2; cdr3_aa: CASSVGGQGSNYGYTF; cdr3_nt: TGTGCCAGCAGCGTAGGCGGACAGGGGAGCAACTATGGCTACACCTTC
clone_size: NA; d_call: NA; v_call: TRBV27; j_call: TRBJ2-2; cdr3_aa: CASSFMATGELFF; cdr3_nt: TGTGCCAGCAGTTTTATGGCTACCGGGGAGCTGTTTTTT
clone_size: NA; d_call: TRBD2; v_call: TRBV15; j_call: TRBJ2-1; cdr3_aa: CATSRDETSGLDEQFF; cdr3_nt: TGTGCCACCAGCAGAGATGAGACTAGCGGGCTCGATGAGCAGTTCTTC
clone_size: NA; d_call: TRBD1; v_call: TRBV9; j_call: TRBJ1-2; cdr3_aa: CASSVGTGVLYGYTF; cdr3_nt: TGTGCCAGCAGCGTAGGGACAGGGGTCCTCTATGGCTACACCTTC
clone_size: NA; d_call: TRBD2; v_call: TRBV11-3; j_call: TRBJ2-1; cdr3_aa: CASTETSGVGEQFF; cdr3_nt: TGTGCCAGCACCGAGACTAGCGGGGTCGGGGAGCAGTTCTTC
clone_size: NA; d_call: NA; v_call: TRBV11-3; j_call: TRBJ2-2; cdr3_aa: CASSLRAFPGPEGTGELFF; cdr3_nt: TGTGCCAGCAGTTTAAGGGCCTTTCCGGGGCCGGAGGGCACCGGGGAGCTGTTTTTT
clone_size: few; d_call: NA; v_call: TRBV25-1; j_call: TRBJ1-1; cdr3_aa: CASSDRQAEAFF; cdr3_nt: TGTGCCAGCAGTGATCGACAGGCTGAAGCTTTCTTT
clone_size: NA; d_call: NA; v_call: TRBV18; j_call: TRBJ2-2; cdr3_aa: CASSPEGRSTGELFF; cdr3_nt: TGTGCCAGCTCACCCGAGGGGAGGAGCACCGGGGAGCTGTTTTTT
clone_size: NA; d_call: NA; v_call: TRBV13; j_call: TRBJ2-1; cdr3_aa: CASSLGEGPNEQFF; cdr3_nt: TGTGCCAGCAGCTTAGGGGAGGGCCCCAATGAGCAGTTCTTC
clone_size: NA; d_call: NA; v_call: TRBV28; j_call: TRBJ2-7; cdr3_aa: CASSLVGGNEQYF; cdr3_nt: TGTGCCAGCAGTTTAGTAGGAGGGAACGAGCAGTACTTC
clone_size: once; d_call: NA; v_call: TRBV14; j_call: TRBJ2-7; cdr3_aa: CASSSRQVSYEQYF; cdr3_nt: TGTGCCAGCAGCTCCCGACAGGTTTCCTACGAGCAGTACTTC
clone_size: NA; d_call: NA; v_call: TRBV7-2; j_call: TRBJ1-2; cdr3_aa: CASSLRGVQGGYTF; cdr3_nt: TGTGCCAGCAGCCTCCGCGGAGTCCAGGGTGGCTACACCTTC
clone_size: once; d_call: TRBD2; v_call: TRBV6-6; j_call: TRBJ2-7; cdr3_aa: CASAQDSGGALNEQYF; cdr3_nt: TGTGCCAGCGCGCAGGATAGCGGGGGGGCCTTGAACGAGCAGTACTTC
clone_size: NA; d_call: TRBD1; v_call: TRBV4-2; j_call: TRBJ2-7; cdr3_aa: CASSQDGDSYYEQYF; cdr3_nt: TGTGCCAGCAGCCAAGATGGGGACAGCTACTACGAGCAGTACTTC
clone_size: NA; d_call: NA; v_call: TRBV18; j_call: TRBJ2-5; cdr3_aa: CASSPSQQETQYF; cdr3_nt: TGTGCCAGCTCACCCTCCCAGCAAGAGACCCAGTACTTC
clone_size: NA; d_call: NA; v_call: TRBV4-1; j_call: TRBJ1-4; cdr3_aa: CASSQDARGNEKLFF; cdr3_nt: TGCGCCAGCAGCCAAGACGCTAGAGGGAATGAAAAACTGTTTTTT
clone_size: NA; d_call: NA; v_call: TRBV2; j_call: TRBJ2-3; cdr3_aa: CASGPPGISTDTQYF; cdr3_nt: TGTGCCAGCGGGCCACCTGGCATTAGCACAGATACGCAGTATTTT
clone_size: NA; d_call: TRBD2; v_call: TRBV5-1; j_call: TRBJ2-7; cdr3_aa: CASSLAGASYEQYF; cdr3_nt: TGCGCCAGCAGCTTAGCGGGGGCCTCCTACGAGCAGTACTTC